This T cell receptor beta chain was retrieved from a study of brain T cells in children with intractable seizures. Regarding the study as a whole: HCMV serostatus was not known, and viral specificity came from CDR3 similarity only.

Profiled with immunoSEQ multiplex PCR; TCRdb holds only in-frame clones, not every one. This sample has about 340,000 clones, with over 85% found just once. This CDR3 has 17 amino acids. Trimming shortened V by 5 bases and J by 0 bases, and 19 bases separated the two germline ends. Looked up from germline, CDR1 is MDHEN and CDR2 is SYDVKM. Indicated time point: blood from clinic visit 5 months post-surgery; TSC patient then seizure free. The sequenced cases were selected for having the highest brain T cell transcript signatures. As concerns this clone: Its target is unknown.

Sequenced material: peripheral blood, taken about 5 months after surgery. The rearrangement links TRBV28 to TRBJ1-2; no reliable D call. The receptor was isolated from a boy less than two years old with tuberous sclerosis and intractable seizures. The CDR3 reads CASSEDKLHLANYGYTF. In DNA, the CDR3 is TGTGCCAGCAGTGAAGACAAACTCCACTTAGCTAACTATGGCTACACCTTC.